Only a few counts were recorded for the clone carrying this T cell receptor beta chain. Clones were read by immunoSEQ multiplex PCR, and TCRdb kept only the in-frame ones, dropping some. Of under 400,000 clones listed, almost 90% are singletons. This sample is drawn from a study of blood T cell repertoires in COVID-19. About the research overall: Spain, Italy and the United States supplied samples that represented acute and convalescent COVID-19.

The CDR3 is 14 residues long. Germline-derived CDR1 and CDR2 are SNHLY and FYNNEI. The V segment lost 4 bases and the J segment 3 bases; nucleotides outside the gene matches: 4. This sequence was found in a man aged 18 to 30 with active or convalescent COVID-19. The sequencing input was peripheral blood. The rearrangement joins TRBV2 to TRBJ2-7; the match to TRBD1 covers 9 bases. The CDR3 reads CASSAGTGNYEQYF. The CDR3 DNA reads TGTGCCAGCAGTGCGGGGACAGGGAACTACGAGCAGTACTTC.